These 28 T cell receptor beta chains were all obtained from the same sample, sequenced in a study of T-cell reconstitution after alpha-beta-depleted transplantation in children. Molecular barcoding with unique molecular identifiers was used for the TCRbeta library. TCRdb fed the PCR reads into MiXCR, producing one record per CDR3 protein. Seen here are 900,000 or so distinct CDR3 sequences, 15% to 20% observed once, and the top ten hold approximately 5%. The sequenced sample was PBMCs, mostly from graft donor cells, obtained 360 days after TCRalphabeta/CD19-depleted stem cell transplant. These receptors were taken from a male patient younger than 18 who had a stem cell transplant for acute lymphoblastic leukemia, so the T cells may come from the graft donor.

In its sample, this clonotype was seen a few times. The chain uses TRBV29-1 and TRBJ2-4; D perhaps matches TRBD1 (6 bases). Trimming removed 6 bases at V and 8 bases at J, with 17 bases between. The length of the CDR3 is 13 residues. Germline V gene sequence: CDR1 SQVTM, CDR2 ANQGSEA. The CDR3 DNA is TGCAGCGTCAGGGGTAGGGCCACGGACATTCAGTACTTC. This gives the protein CSVRGRATDIQYF.

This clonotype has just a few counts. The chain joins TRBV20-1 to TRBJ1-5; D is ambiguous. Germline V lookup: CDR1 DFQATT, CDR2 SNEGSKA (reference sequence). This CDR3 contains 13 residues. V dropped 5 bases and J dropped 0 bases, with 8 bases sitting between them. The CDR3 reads CSAPAYSNQPQHF. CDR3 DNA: TGCAGTGCTCCGGCCTATAGCAATCAGCCCCAGCATTTT.

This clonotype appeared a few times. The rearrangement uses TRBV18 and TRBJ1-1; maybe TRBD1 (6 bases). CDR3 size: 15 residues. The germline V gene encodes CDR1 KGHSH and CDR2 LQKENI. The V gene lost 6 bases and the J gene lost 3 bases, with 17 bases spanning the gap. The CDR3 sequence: CASSHQGFGHTEAFF. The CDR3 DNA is TGTGCCAGCTCCCACCAGGGGTTCGGGCACACTGAAGCTTTCTTT.

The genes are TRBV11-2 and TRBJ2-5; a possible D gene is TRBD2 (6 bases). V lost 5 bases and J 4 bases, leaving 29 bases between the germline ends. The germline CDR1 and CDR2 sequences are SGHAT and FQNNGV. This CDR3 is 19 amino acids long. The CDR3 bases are TGTGCCAGCAGCCTCCCTTGGCGGGCTAGCGCCTCCCGGAGAGAGACCCAGTACTTC. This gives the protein CASSLPWRASASRRETQYF.

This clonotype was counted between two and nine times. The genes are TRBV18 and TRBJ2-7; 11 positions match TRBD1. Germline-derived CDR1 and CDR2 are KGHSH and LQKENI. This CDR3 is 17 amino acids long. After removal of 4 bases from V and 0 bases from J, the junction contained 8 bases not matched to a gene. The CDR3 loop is CASSRGTGGGGSYEQYF. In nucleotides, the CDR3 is TGTGCCAGCTCACGGGGGACAGGGGGAGGAGGCTCCTACGAGCAGTACTTC.

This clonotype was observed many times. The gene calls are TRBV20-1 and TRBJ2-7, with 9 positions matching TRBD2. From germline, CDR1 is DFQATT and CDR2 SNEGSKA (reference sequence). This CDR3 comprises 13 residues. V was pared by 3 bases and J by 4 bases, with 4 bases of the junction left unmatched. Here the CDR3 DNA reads TGCAGTGCTAGGGATAGCGGGAGTTACGAGCAGTACTTC. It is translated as CSARDSGSYEQYF.

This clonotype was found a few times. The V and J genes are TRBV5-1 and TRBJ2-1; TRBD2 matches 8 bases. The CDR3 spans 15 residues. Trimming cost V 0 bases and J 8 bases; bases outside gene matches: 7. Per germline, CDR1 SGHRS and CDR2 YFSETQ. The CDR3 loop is CASSLAGSGGHEQFF. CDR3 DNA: TGCGCCAGCAGCTTGGCCGGGAGCGGGGGCCATGAGCAGTTCTTC.

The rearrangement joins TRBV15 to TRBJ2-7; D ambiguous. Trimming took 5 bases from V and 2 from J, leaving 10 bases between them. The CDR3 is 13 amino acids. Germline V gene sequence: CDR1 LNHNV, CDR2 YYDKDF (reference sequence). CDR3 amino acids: CATSPIWAYEQYF. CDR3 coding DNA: TGTGCCACCAGCCCGATCTGGGCCTACGAGCAGTACTTC.

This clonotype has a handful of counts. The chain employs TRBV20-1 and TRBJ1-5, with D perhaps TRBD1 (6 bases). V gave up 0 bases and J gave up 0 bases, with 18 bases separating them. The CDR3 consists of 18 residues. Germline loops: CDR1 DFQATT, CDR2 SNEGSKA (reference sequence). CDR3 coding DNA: TGCAGTGCTAGAGACGCTCGTTGGACAGTGAATAGCAATCAGCCCCAGCATTTT. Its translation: CSARDARWTVNSNQPQHF.

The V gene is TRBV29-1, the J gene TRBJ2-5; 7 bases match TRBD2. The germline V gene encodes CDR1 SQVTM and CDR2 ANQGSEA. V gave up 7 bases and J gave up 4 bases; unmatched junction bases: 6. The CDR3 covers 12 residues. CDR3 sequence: CSGSGAGETQYF. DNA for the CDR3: TGCAGCGGGAGCGGGGCGGGAGAGACCCAGTACTTC.

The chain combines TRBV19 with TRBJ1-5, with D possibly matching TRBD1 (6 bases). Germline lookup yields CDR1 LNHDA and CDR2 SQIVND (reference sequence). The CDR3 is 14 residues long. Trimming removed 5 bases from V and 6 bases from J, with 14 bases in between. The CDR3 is CASSLYRDGQPQHF. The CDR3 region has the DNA TGTGCCAGTAGTCTCTACAGGGACGGTCAGCCCCAGCATTTT.

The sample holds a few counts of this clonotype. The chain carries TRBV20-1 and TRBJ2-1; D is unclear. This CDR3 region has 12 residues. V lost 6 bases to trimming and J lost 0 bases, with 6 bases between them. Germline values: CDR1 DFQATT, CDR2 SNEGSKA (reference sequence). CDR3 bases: TGCAGTGCACACAACTCCTACAATGAGCAGTTCTTC. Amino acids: CSAHNSYNEQFF.

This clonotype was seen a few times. The chain's CDR3 is CASSLRGSGSRETQYF. CDR3 nucleotides: TGTGCCAGCAGTTTAAGAGGGTCAGGGAGCCGAGAGACCCAGTACTTC. The chain joins TRBV12-3 or TRBV12-4 to TRBJ2-5, with D tentatively TRBD1 or TRBD2 (5 bases each). CDR3 length: 16 residues. V was pared by 2 bases and J by 4 bases, with 17 bases between.

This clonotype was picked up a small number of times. Here the CDR3 reads CATSSSTSGTLYRGNIQYF. For the CDR3, the DNA is TGTGCCACCAGCAGTTCGACTAGCGGGACCTTATACCGGGGGAACATTCAGTACTTC. V is TRBV15 and J is TRBJ2-4, with 11 nucleotides matching TRBD2. Germline CDR1 and CDR2: LNHNV and YYDKDF (reference sequence). V shed 3 bases and J 7 bases; nucleotides not matched to a gene: 17. The CDR3 is 19 residues long. The variable domain in full, completed from reference TRBV15 and TRBJ2-4, reads DAMVIQNPRYQVTQFGKPVTLSCSQTLNHNVMYWYQQKSSQAPKLLFHYYDKDFNNEADTPDNFQSRRPNTSFCFLDIRSPGLGDTAMYLCATSSSTSGTLYRGNIQYFGAGTRLSVL.

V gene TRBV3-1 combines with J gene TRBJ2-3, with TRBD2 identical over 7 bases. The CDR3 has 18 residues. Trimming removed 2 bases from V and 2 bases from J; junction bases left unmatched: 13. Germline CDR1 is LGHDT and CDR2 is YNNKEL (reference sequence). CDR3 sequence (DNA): TGTGCCAGCAGCCAACTCAAAGGTCGGGCGGGAGACACAGATACGCAGTATTTT. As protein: CASSQLKGRAGDTDTQYF.

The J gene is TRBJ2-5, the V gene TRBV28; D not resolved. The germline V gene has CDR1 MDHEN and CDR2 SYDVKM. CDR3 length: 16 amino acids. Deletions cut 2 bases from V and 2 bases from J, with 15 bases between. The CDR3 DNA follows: TGTGCCAGCAGTTTAGGGCCGGCCGGAAATCAAGAGACCCAGTACTTC. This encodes CASSLGPAGNQETQYF.

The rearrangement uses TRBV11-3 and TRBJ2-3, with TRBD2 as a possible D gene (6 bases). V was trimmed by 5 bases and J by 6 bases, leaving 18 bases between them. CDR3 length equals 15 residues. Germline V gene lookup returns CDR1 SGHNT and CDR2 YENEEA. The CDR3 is CASSHRDFNTDTQYF. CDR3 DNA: TGTGCCAGCAGCCACCGGGACTTCAACACGGATACGCAGTATTTT.

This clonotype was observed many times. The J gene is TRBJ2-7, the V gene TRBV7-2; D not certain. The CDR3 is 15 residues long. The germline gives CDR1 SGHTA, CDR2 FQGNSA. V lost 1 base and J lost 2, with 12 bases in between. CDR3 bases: TGTGCCAGCAGCTTAGATAGGCTCATGACCTACGAGCAGTACTTC. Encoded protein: CASSLDRLMTYEQYF.

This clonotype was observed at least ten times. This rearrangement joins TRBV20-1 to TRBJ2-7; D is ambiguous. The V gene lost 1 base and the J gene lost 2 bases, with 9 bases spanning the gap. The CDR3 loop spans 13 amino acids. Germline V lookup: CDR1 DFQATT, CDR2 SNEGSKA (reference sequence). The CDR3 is CSARAIPTYEQYF. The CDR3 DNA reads TGCAGTGCTAGAGCCATCCCTACCTACGAGCAGTACTTC.

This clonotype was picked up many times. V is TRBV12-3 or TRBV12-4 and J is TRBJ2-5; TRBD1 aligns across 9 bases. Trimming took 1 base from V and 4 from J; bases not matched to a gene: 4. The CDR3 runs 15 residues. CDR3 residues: CASSLGTGVGETQYF. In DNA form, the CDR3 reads TGTGCCAGCAGTTTAGGGACAGGGGTTGGAGAGACCCAGTACTTC.

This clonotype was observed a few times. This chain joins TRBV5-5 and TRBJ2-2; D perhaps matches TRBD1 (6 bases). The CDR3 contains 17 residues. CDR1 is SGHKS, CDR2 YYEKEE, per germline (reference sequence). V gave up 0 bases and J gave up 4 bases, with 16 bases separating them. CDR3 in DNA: TGTGCCAGCAGCTTGGAGGGTGGACAGATATCCACCGGGGAGCTGTTTTTT. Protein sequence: CASSLEGGQISTGELFF.

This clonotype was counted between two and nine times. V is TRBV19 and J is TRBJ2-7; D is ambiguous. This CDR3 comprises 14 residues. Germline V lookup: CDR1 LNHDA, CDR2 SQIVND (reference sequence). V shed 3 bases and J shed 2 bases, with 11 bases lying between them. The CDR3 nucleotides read TGTGCCAGTAGTATTGCGTGGGCTCCCTACGAGCAGTACTTC. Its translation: CASSIAWAPYEQYF.

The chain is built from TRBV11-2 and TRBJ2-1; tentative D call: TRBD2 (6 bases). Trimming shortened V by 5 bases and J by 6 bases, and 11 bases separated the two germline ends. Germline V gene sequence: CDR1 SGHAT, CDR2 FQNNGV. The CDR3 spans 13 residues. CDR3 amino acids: CASSPLTSNEQFF. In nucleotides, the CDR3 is TGTGCCAGCAGCCCCCTGACTAGCAATGAGCAGTTCTTC.

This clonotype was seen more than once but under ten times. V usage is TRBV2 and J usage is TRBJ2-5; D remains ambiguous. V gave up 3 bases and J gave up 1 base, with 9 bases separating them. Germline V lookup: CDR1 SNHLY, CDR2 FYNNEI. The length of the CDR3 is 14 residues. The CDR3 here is CASSDPARQETQYF. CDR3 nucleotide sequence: TGTGCCAGCAGTGATCCAGCGCGCCAAGAGACCCAGTACTTC.

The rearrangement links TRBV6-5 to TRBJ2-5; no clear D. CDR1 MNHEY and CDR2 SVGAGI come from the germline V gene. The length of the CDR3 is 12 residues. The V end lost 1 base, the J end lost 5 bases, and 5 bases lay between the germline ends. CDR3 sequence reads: CASSYFGETQYF. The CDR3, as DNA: TGTGCCAGCAGTTACTTCGGGGAGACCCAGTACTTC.

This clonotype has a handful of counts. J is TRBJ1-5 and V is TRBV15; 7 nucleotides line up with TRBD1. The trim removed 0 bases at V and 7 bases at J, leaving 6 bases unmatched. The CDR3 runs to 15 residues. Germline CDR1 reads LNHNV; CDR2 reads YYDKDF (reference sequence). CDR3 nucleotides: TGTGCCACCAGCAGAGATGGGGAGGGGGCCCAGCCCCAGCATTTT. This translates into CATSRDGEGAQPQHF. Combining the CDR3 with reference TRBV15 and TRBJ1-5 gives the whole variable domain DAMVIQNPRYQVTQFGKPVTLSCSQTLNHNVMYWYQQKSSQAPKLLFHYYDKDFNNEADTPDNFQSRRPNTSFCFLDIRSPGLGDTAMYLCATSRDGEGAQPQHFGDGTRLSIL.

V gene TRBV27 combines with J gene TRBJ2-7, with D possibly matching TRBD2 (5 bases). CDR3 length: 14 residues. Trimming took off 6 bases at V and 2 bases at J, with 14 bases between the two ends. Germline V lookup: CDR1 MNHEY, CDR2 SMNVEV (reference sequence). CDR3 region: CASSKGGPAYEQYF. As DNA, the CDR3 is TGTGCCAGCAGCAAGGGCGGGCCAGCCTACGAGCAGTACTTC.

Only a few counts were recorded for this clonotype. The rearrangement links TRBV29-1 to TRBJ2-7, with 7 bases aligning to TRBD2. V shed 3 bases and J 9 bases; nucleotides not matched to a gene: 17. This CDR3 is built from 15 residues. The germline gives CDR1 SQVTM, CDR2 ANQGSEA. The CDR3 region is CSVDAKWEGKDGQYF. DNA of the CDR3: TGCAGCGTTGATGCAAAATGGGAGGGGAAAGATGGGCAGTACTTC.